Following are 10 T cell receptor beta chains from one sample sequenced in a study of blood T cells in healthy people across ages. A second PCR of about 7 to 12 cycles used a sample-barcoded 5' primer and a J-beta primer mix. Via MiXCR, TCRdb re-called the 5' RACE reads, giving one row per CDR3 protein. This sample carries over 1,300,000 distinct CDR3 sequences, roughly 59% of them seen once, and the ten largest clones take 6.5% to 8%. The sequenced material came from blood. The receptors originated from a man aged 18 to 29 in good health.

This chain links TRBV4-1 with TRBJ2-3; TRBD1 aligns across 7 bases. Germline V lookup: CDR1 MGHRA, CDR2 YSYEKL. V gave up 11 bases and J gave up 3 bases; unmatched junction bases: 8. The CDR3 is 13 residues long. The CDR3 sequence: CAGKGAPTDTQYF. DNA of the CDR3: TGCGCCGGGAAGGGGGCGCCGACAGATACGCAGTATTTT.

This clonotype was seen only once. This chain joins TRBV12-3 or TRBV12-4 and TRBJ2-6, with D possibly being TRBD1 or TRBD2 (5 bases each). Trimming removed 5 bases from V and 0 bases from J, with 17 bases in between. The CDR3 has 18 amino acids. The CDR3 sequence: CASSPTGTLSSGANVLTF. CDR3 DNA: TGTGCCAGCAGTCCAACCGGGACCCTGAGCTCTGGGGCCAACGTCCTGACTTTC.

Here the CDR3 DNA reads TGTGCCAGCAGCATACTAGCGGGAGGTCGCGATGAGCAGTTCTTC. Amino acids: CASSILAGGRDEQFF. J is TRBJ2-1 and V is TRBV6-5, with 12 bases identical to TRBD2. Per germline, CDR1 MNHEY and CDR2 SVGAGI. With 6 bases clipped from V and 8 bases from J, the junction kept 8 bases outside the gene matches. CDR3 length: 15 amino acids.

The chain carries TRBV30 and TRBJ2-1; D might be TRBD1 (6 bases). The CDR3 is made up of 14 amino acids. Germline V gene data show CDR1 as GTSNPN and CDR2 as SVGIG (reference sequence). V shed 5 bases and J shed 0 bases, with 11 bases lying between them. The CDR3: CAWGRGRSYNEQFF. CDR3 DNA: TGTGCCTGGGGCAGGGGTCGCTCCTACAATGAGCAGTTCTTC.

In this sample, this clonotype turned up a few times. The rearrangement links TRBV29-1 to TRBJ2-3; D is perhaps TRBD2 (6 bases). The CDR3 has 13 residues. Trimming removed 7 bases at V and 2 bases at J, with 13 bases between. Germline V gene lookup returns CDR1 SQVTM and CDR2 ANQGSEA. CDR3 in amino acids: CSGGLRLTDTQYF. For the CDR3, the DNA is TGCAGCGGGGGACTTAGGCTCACAGATACGCAGTATTTT.

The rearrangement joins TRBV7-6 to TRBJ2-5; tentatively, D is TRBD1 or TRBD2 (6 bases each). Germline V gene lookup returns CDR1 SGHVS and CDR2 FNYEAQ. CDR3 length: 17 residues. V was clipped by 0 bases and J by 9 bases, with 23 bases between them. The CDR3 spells CASSLARGTGSPGAQYF. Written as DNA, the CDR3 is TGTGCCAGCAGCTTAGCGCGTGGAACAGGGAGCCCGGGGGCCCAGTACTTC.

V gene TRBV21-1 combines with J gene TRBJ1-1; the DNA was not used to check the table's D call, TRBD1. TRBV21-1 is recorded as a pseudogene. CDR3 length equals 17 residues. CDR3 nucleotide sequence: TGTGCCAGCAGCAAAGGGGGAGCAGGGGGTTTGAACACTGAAGCTTTCTTT. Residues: CASSKGGAGGLNTEAFF.

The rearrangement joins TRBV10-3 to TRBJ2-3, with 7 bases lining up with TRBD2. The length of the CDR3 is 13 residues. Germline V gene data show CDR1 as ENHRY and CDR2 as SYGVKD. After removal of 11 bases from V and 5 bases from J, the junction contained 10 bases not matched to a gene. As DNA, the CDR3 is TGTGCCGGCGCGAGCGGGGTTGGAGATACGCAGTATTTT. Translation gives CAGASGVGDTQYF.

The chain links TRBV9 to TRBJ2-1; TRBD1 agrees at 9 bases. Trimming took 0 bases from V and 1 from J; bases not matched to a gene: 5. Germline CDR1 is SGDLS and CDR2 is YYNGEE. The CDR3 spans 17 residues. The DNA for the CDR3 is TGTGCCAGCAGCGTAGTTCCGGGACAGGGATCCTACAATGAGCAGTTCTTC. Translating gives CASSVVPGQGSYNEQFF.

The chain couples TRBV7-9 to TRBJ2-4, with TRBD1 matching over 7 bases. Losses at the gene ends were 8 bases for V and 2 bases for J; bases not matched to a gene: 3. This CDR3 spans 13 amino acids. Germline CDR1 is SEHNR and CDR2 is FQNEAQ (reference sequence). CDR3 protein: CASATGTKNIQYF. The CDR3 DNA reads TGTGCCAGCGCGACAGGGACCAAAAACATTCAGTACTTC.